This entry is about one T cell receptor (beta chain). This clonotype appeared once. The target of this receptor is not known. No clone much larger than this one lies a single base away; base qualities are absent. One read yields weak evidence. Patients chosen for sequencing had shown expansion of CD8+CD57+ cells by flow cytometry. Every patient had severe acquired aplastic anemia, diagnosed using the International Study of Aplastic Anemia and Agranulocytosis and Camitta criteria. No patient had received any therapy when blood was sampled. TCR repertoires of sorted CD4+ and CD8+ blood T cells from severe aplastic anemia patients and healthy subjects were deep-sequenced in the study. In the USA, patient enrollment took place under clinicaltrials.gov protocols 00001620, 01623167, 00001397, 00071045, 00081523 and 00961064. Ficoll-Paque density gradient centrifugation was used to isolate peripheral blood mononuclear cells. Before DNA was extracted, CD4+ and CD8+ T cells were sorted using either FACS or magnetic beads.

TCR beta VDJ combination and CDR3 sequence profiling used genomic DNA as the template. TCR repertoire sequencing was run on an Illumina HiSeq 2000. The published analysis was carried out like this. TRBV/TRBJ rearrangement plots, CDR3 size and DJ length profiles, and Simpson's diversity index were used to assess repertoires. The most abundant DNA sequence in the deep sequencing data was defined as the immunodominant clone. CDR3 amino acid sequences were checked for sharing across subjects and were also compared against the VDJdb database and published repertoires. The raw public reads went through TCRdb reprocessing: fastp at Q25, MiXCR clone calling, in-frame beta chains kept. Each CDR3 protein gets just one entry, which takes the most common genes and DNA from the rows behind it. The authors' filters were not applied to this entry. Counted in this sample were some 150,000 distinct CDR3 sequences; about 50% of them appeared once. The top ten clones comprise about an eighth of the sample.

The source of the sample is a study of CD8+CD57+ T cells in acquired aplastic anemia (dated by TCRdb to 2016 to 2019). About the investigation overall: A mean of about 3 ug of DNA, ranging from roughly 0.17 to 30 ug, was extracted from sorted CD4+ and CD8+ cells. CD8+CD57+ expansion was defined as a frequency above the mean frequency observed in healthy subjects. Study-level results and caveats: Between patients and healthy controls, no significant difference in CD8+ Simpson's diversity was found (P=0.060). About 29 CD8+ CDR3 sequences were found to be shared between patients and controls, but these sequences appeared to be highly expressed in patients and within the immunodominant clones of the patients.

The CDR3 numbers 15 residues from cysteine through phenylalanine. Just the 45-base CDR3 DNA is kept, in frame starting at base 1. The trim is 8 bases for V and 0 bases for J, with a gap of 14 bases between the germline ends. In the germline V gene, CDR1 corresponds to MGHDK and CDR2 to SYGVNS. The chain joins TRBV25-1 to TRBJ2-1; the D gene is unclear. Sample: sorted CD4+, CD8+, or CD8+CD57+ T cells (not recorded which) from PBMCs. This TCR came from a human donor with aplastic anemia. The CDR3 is CASRRTESSYNEQFF. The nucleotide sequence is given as TGTGCCAGCCGCCGGACGGAGAGCTCCTACAATGAGCAGTTCTTC.